This T cell receptor beta chain comes out of a study of shared clonotypes between healthy human individuals. Study-wide points: A limitation of the genetic and exposure-history diversity represented arose from few donors. Naive subsets, compared against memory subsets, generally had larger estimated richness values. Shared clonotypes across all four donors exceeded non-shared ones in generation probability.

For this clone: Its specificity is unknown.

Terminally differentiated effector memory CD45RA+ cells were excluded from the naive CD8 cells, which were CD45RO-negative and positively selected for CCR7. The assay ran at deep level. The protocol was immunoSEQ multiplex PCR, while the TCRdb copy is restricted to in-frame clones and leaves out a portion. This repertoire shows roughly 810,000 clones, about 96% found once; its top ten account for less than 0.25%. CDR1 is SEHNR, CDR2 FQNEAQ, per germline (reference sequence). Trimming removed 5 bases from V and 7 bases from J, with 17 bases in between. CDR3 length: 14 residues. What was sequenced was naive CD8+ T cells sorted from blood. The clonotype comes from a man younger than 40 in good health. The rearrangement links TRBV7-9 to TRBJ2-5; tentatively, D is TRBD1 (6 bases). CDR3 bases: TGTGCCAGCAGCGCAAAACAGGGCCTGGGGACCCAGTACTTC. Translation gives CASSAKQGLGTQYF.